One and the same sample provided the 28 T cell receptor beta chains below, sequenced in a study of blood T cell repertoires in COVID-19. TCRdb's copy holds only in-frame clones and misses some; the assay was immunoSEQ multiplex PCR. Among about 270,000 clones listed, under 90% were seen once. The sequenced sample was peripheral blood. The receptors were sampled from a woman aged 45 to 65 who had recovered from COVID-19.

This chain links TRBV21-1 with TRBJ2-2; the D segment call TRBD2 is taken from the table without a DNA check. TRBV21-1 is labeled a pseudogene. The CDR3 is made up of 19 amino acids. Here the CDR3 DNA reads TGTGCCAGCAGCAAAGGACTAGCGGGGGAACTCGCGAACACCGGGGAGCTGTTTTTT. Amino acids: CASSKGLAGELANTGELFF.

In this sample, this clone turned up once. The J gene is TRBJ1-1, the V gene TRBV7-9, with D tentatively TRBD1 (6 bases). V dropped 5 bases and J dropped 5 bases, with 12 bases sitting between them. CDR3 length equals 13 residues. From germline, CDR1 is SEHNR and CDR2 FQNEAQ (reference sequence). The CDR3, as DNA: TGTGCCAGCAGCAAAACAGGGTTTACTGAAGCTTTCTTT. Translating it yields CASSKTGFTEAFF.

The J gene is TRBJ1-1, the V gene TRBV18, with TRBD1 identical over 8 bases. The J segment lost 8 bases and the V segment lost 0 bases, leaving 8 bases of the junction unmatched. The CDR3 is made up of 15 amino acids. Germline V lookup: CDR1 KGHSH, CDR2 LQKENI. The CDR3 DNA follows: TGTGCCAGCTCACCACCGTCACAGGGGGTCGGGGAAGCTTTCTTT. Translated: CASSPPSQGVGEAFF.

This chain links TRBV19 with TRBJ2-1, with TRBD2 matching 8 bases. This CDR3 contains 15 residues. Germline assignment: CDR1 LNHDA and CDR2 SQIVND (reference sequence). Trimming removed 3 bases from V and 2 bases from J; junction bases left unmatched: 3. This chain's CDR3 is CASSIGTRTYNEQFF. The CDR3 nucleotides read TGTGCCAGTAGTATCGGGACTAGGACCTACAATGAGCAGTTCTTC. Drawing the rest from reference TRBV19 and TRBJ2-1, the complete variable domain is DGGITQSPKYLFRKEGQNVTLSCEQNLNHDAMYWYRQDPGQGLRLIYYSQIVNDFQKGDIAEGYSVSREKKESFPLTVTSAQKNPTAFYLCASSIGTRTYNEQFFGPGTRLTVL.

The rearrangement links TRBV5-1 to TRBJ2-7; TRBD1 matches 12 bases. The ends lost 4 bases at V and 7 bases at J; junction bases unmatched: 6. There are 14 residues in the CDR3. Germline CDR1 reads SGHRS; CDR2 reads YFSETQ. CDR3 DNA: TGCGCCAGCAGCATAGGGACAGGGGGCGGAGAGCAGTACTTC. The encoded protein is CASSIGTGGGEQYF.

The chain combines TRBV7-8 with TRBJ2-7; tentatively, D is TRBD1 (6 bases). From germline, CDR1 is SGHVS and CDR2 FQNEAQ. CDR3 length: 14 amino acids. Trimming took off 9 bases at V and 0 bases at J, with 15 bases between the two ends. CDR3 protein: CASRTARGSYEQYF. DNA for the CDR3: TGTGCCAGTAGGACAGCCCGCGGCTCCTACGAGCAGTACTTC.

The chain is built from TRBV10-2 and TRBJ2-5; D not resolved. Trimming stripped 6 bases from V and 3 bases from J, with 11 bases between. The CDR3 has 13 residues. Germline V gene lookup returns CDR1 WSHSY and CDR2 SAAADI. The CDR3 reads CASSLTREETQYF. CDR3 nucleotides: TGCGCCAGCAGCCTTACCCGGGAAGAGACCCAGTACTTC.

V gene TRBV7-2 combines with J gene TRBJ1-5, with D possibly being TRBD1 (5 bases). The CDR3 consists of 14 residues. Germline V lookup: CDR1 SGHTA, CDR2 FQGNSA. The germline V and J ends were trimmed by 5 bases and 6 bases, with 14 bases remaining between them. CDR3 region: CASSPRTLGQPQHF. In nucleotides, the CDR3 is TGTGCCAGCAGCCCCCGGACATTAGGTCAGCCCCAGCATTTT.

This chain links TRBV15 with TRBJ1-2; D gene unclear. V was shortened by 0 bases and J by 8 bases, with 16 bases between the two germline ends. Germline CDR1 reads LNHNV; CDR2 reads YYDKDF (reference sequence). The CDR3 length is 15 residues. The CDR3 region has the DNA TGTGCCACCAGCAGAGATCGCCAGAGAGGGCGAGGCTACACCTTC. Protein: CATSRDRQRGRGYTF.

On this clone itself: At one of its ends the junction is not consistent with the germline gene, which may arise from a read error. The chain couples TRBV11-2 to TRBJ2-1; TRBD1 is a possible D gene (6 bases). This CDR3 has 13 amino acids. The germline CDR1 and CDR2 sequences are SGHAT and FQNNGV. The CDR3 nucleotides read TGTGCCAGCAGCTTAATGCGGACAGACCCCCCCCTCTTC. It yields the protein CASSLMRTDPPLF.

The chain is built from TRBV7-9 and TRBJ2-3, with D maybe TRBD1 (5 bases). This CDR3 is 12 amino acids long. Germline V gene sequence: CDR1 SEHNR, CDR2 FQNEAQ (reference sequence). The V gene lost 5 bases and the J gene lost 6 bases, with 9 bases spanning the gap. This CDR3 reads CASSPGSDTQYF. The CDR3, as DNA: TGTGCCAGCAGCCCAGGGTCGGATACGCAGTATTTT.

This chain links TRBV6-5 with TRBJ2-7; TRBD2 matches 11 bases. CDR3 size: 16 residues. V was pared by 0 bases and J by 6 bases, with 7 bases of the junction left unmatched. Germline V lookup: CDR1 MNHEY, CDR2 SVGAGI. CDR3 protein: CASSYSVSGGAGEQYF. DNA for the CDR3: TGTGCCAGCAGTTACTCGGTTAGCGGGGGGGCCGGCGAGCAGTACTTC.

V usage is TRBV9 and J usage is TRBJ2-1; 7 nucleotides agree with TRBD2. The germline V gene has CDR1 SGDLS and CDR2 YYNGEE. The J segment lost 3 bases and the V segment lost 0 bases, leaving 3 bases of the junction unmatched. The CDR3 is 15 amino acids. CDR3 sequence (DNA): TGTGCCAGCAGCGTAGCAACTAGCGTCTACAATGAGCAGTTCTTC. Encoded protein: CASSVATSVYNEQFF.

This chain links TRBV10-3 with TRBJ2-5; 10 bases map to TRBD1. V trimming: 5 bases; J trimming: 4 bases; junction bases outside the gene matches: 13. The CDR3 length is 17 residues. From germline, CDR1 is ENHRY and CDR2 SYGVKD. The CDR3 loop is CAISTGTGDNFGETQYF. CDR3 coding DNA: TGTGCCATCAGTACCGGGACAGGGGATAATTTCGGAGAGACCCAGTACTTC.

The V and J genes are TRBV6-2 or TRBV6-3 and TRBJ2-7; 8 positions match TRBD1. CDR1 is MNHEY, CDR2 SVGEGT, per germline. Trimming took 2 bases from V and 2 from J; bases not matched to a gene: 5. The CDR3 is 15 amino acids. The chain's CDR3 is CASSYTTGAAYEQYF. DNA of the CDR3: TGTGCCAGCAGTTACACGACAGGGGCTGCCTACGAGCAGTACTTC.

The CDR3: CAERVGQGNTEAFF. CDR3 nucleotides: TGTGCAGAGAGGGTCGGACAGGGGAACACTGAAGCTTTCTTT. The chain recombines TRBV2 with TRBJ1-1; 8 nucleotides match TRBD1. Germline values: CDR1 SNHLY, CDR2 FYNNEI. The CDR3 length is 14 residues.

The chain has TRBV7-2 and TRBJ2-1; no clear D. CDR1 is SGHTA and CDR2 is FQGNSA in the germline V gene. Trimming took 4 bases from V and 9 from J, leaving 7 bases between them. The CDR3 is made up of 11 amino acids. Here the CDR3 DNA reads TGTGCCAGCAGCTCCGCAGGTGAGCAGTTCTTC. Translation gives CASSSAGEQFF.

V usage is TRBV9 and J usage is TRBJ2-3, with 9 bases lining up with TRBD2. CDR3 length: 17 amino acids. V shed 4 bases, J shed 3 bases, and the junction held 12 bases outside the gene matches. The V gene's germline CDR1 is SGDLS and CDR2 YYNGEE. As DNA, the CDR3 is TGTGCCAGCAGCCCCTCGGGTGGGCTAGCGGGGACAGATACGCAGTATTTT. Its translation: CASSPSGGLAGTDTQYF.

The chain is built from TRBV23-1 and TRBJ1-5, with 8 positions matching TRBD1. TRBV23-1 is an open reading frame, and its role is uncertain. V trimming: 5 bases; J trimming: 3 bases; junction bases outside the gene matches: 3. CDR3 size: 14 residues. CDR3 region: CASSATGANQPQHF. The CDR3 coding sequence is TGCGCCAGCAGTGCGACAGGGGCCAATCAGCCCCAGCATTTT.

The V gene is TRBV11-3, the J gene TRBJ2-7; no clear D. This CDR3 comprises 10 residues. V was trimmed by 4 bases and J by 4 bases, leaving 2 bases between them. Per the germline V gene, CDR1 is SGHNT and CDR2 is YENEEA. The CDR3 nucleotides read TGTGCCAGCAGCTCTTACGAGCAGTACTTC. This sequence encodes CASSSYEQYF.

V is TRBV5-1 and J is TRBJ1-4; 7 nucleotides line up with TRBD1. Germline V CDR1 and CDR2: SGHRS, YFSETQ. The CDR3 covers 15 residues. With 6 bases clipped from V and 0 bases from J, the junction kept 5 bases outside the gene matches. The CDR3 sequence: CASKKTGATNEKLFF. The DNA for the CDR3 is TGCGCCAGCAAAAAAACAGGGGCAACTAATGAAAAACTGTTTTTT. Combining the CDR3 with reference TRBV5-1 and TRBJ1-4 gives the whole variable domain KAGVTQTPRYLIKTRGQQVTLSCSPISGHRSVSWYQQTPGQGLQFLFEYFSETQRNKGNFPGRFSGRQFSNSRSEMNVSTLELGDSALYLCASKKTGATNEKLFFGSGTQLSVL.

V usage is TRBV28 and J usage is TRBJ1-1; weak D call: TRBD1 (6 bases). V was pared by 2 bases and J by 4 bases, with 11 bases between. From germline, CDR1 is MDHEN and CDR2 SYDVKM. This CDR3 region has 14 residues. CDR3 region: CASSLPTGITEAFF. DNA for the CDR3: TGTGCCAGCAGTTTACCCACAGGGATCACTGAAGCTTTCTTT.

The chain combines TRBV5-1 with TRBJ1-6; possibly TRBD1 for D (5 bases). Germline lookup yields CDR1 SGHRS and CDR2 YFSETQ. CDR3 length equals 14 residues. Trimming cost V 8 bases and J 8 bases, with 17 bases left between them. In nucleotides, the CDR3 is TGCGCCAGTAATGCCGGGGGATCTGATTCACCCCTCCACTTT. Translated, it gives CASNAGGSDSPLHF. The variable domain in full, with the rest retrieved from reference TRBV5-1 and TRBJ1-6, is KAGVTQTPRYLIKTRGQQVTLSCSPISGHRSVSWYQQTPGQGLQFLFEYFSETQRNKGNFPGRFSGRQFSNSRSEMNVSTLELGDSALYLCASNAGGSDSPLHFGNGTRLTVT.

V and J are TRBV5-1 and TRBJ2-5; TRBD2 agrees at 8 bases. The CDR3 consists of 16 residues. V lost 5 bases, J lost 5 bases, and 14 bases stayed unmatched. The germline gives CDR1 SGHRS, CDR2 YFSETQ. Here the CDR3 DNA reads TGCGCCAGCAGTACCTCGAGCGGGGGTAGCGTTGAGACCCAGTACTTC. The encoded protein is CASSTSSGGSVETQYF.

This chain uses TRBV7-9 with TRBJ1-4; 7 positions agree with TRBD1. The CDR3 has 15 residues. Germline trimming cut 1 base from V and 8 bases from J; bases unmatched to any gene: 7. Germline CDR1 reads SEHNR; CDR2 reads FQNEAQ (reference sequence). The CDR3: CASSLGNIGGEKLFF. In DNA form, the CDR3 reads TGTGCCAGCAGCTTAGGGAACATAGGGGGCGAAAAACTGTTTTTT. Variable domain in full (rest from reference TRBV7-9 and TRBJ1-4): DTGVSQNPRHKITKRGQNVTFRCDPISEHNRLYWYRQTLGQGPEFLTYFQNEAQLEKSRLLSDRFSAERPKGSFSTLEIQRTEQGDSAMYLCASSLGNIGGEKLFFGSGTQLSVL.

The chain joins TRBV7-3 to TRBJ2-7; a weak D match, TRBD1 (5 bases). V shed 7 bases and J shed 5 bases, with 21 bases lying between them. Germline CDR1 and CDR2: SGHTA and FQGTGA. CDR3 length equals 15 residues. The CDR3 DNA is TGTGCCAGCATCTCCAAGGGGATAAGGATCGACGAGCAGTACTTC. This codes for CASISKGIRIDEQYF. The full variable domain, completed using reference TRBV7-3 and TRBJ2-7, is GAGVSQTPSNKVTEKGKYVELRCDPISGHTALYWYRQSLGQGPEFLIYFQGTGAADDSGLPNDRFFAVRPEGSVSTLKIQRTERGDSAVYLCASISKGIRIDEQYFGPGTRLTVT.

The V and J genes are TRBV18 and TRBJ2-7; TRBD1 might be the D (6 bases). The V and J ends lost 3 bases and 3 bases respectively, with 18 bases between them. The CDR3 has 16 amino acids. Per germline, CDR1 KGHSH and CDR2 LQKENI. DNA of the CDR3: TGTGCCAGCTCACCGAGGGCAGGGGTTGGTATCTACGAGCAGTACTTC. Encoded protein: CASSPRAGVGIYEQYF.

The J gene is TRBJ2-3, the V gene TRBV21-1; TRBD1, the D gene given by the table, was not confirmed from the DNA. TRBV21-1 counts as a pseudogene. The CDR3 length is 17 residues. The CDR3 loop is CASREPLGDRNTDTQYF. The CDR3 nucleotides are TGTGCCAGCAGGGAACCGTTAGGGGACAGAAATACAGATACGCAGTATTTT.